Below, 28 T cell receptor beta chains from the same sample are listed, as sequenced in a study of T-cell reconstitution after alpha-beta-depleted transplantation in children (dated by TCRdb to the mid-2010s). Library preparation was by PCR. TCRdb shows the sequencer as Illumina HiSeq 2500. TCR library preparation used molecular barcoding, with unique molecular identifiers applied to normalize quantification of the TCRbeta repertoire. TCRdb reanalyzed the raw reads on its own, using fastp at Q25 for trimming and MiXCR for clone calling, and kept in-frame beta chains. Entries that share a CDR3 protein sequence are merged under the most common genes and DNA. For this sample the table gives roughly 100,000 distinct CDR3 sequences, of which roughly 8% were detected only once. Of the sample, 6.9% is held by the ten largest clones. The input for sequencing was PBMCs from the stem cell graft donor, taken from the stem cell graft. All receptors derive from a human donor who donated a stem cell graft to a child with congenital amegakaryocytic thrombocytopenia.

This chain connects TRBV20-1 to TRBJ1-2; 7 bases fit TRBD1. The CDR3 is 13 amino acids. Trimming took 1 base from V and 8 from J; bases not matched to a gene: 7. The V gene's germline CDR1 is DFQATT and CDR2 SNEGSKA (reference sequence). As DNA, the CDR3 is TGCAGTGCTAGAGCCGGGACAGAATTCGGCTACACCTTC. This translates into CSARAGTEFGYTF.

The CDR3 DNA sequence: TGTGCCAGCTCAGCGGTCCTAGCGGGGTCCTACGAGCAGTACTTC. It is translated as CASSAVLAGSYEQYF. This chain joins TRBV18 and TRBJ2-7, with TRBD2 identical over 9 bases. Unmatched junction bases numbered 6, after V lost 5 bases and J lost 1 base. Germline V gene data show CDR1 as KGHSH and CDR2 as LQKENI. CDR3 length equals 15 residues.

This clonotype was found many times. CDR3 sequence: CSARDEWGGTTDTQYF. In DNA, the CDR3 is TGCAGTGCTAGAGATGAGTGGGGCGGGACCACAGATACGCAGTATTTT. The chain is built from TRBV20-1 and TRBJ2-3; tentative D call: TRBD2 (6 bases). Germline V gives CDR1 DFQATT, CDR2 SNEGSKA (reference sequence). CDR3 length equals 16 residues. V lost 0 bases to trimming and J lost 2 bases, with 15 bases between them.

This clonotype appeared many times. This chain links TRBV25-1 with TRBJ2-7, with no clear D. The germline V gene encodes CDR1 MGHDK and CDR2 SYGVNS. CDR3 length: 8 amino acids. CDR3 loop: CASGILRV. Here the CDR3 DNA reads TGTGCCAGCGGAATATTACGGGTC.

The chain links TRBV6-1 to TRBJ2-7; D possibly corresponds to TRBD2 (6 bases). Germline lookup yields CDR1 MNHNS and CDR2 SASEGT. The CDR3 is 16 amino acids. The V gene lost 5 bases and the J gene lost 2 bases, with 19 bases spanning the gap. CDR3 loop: CASSKGLPLGTYEQYF. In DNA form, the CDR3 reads TGTGCCAGCAGTAAGGGACTCCCACTTGGCACCTACGAGCAGTACTTC.

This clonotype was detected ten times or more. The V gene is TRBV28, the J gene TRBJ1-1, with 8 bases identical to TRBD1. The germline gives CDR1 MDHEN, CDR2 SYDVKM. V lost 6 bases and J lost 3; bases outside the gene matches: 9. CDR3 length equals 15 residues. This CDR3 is CASSYWTGRDTEAFF. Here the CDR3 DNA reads TGTGCCAGCAGCTATTGGACAGGGAGAGACACTGAAGCTTTCTTT. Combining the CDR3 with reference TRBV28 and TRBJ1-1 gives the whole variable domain DVKVTQSSRYLVKRTGEKVFLECVQDMDHENMFWYRQDPGLGLRLIYFSYDVKMKEKGDIPEGYSVSREKKERFSLILESASTNQTSMYLCASSYWTGRDTEAFFGQGTRLTVV.

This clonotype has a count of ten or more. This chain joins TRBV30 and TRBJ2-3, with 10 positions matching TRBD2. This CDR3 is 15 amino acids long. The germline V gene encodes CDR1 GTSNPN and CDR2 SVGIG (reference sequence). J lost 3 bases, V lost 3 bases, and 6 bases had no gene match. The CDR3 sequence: CAWRVGLAETDTQYF. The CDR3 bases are TGTGCCTGGAGAGTCGGACTAGCGGAAACAGATACGCAGTATTTT.

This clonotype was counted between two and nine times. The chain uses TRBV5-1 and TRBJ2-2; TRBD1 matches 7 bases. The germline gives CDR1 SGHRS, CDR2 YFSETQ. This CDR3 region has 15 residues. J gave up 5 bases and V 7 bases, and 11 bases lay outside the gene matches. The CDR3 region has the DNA TGCGCCAGCGGTCTTTTAGACAGGGAGACCGGGGAGCTGTTTTTT. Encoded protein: CASGLLDRETGELFF.

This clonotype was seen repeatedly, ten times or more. The CDR3 region is CASSHDRYNEQFF. For the CDR3, the DNA is TGTGCCAGCAGTCACGACAGGTACAATGAGCAGTTCTTC. The V and J genes are TRBV9 and TRBJ2-1, with D possibly TRBD1 on 6 matching bases. Trimming left V 5 bases short and J 4 bases short, with 10 bases between. The CDR3 runs to 13 residues. The germline V gene has CDR1 SGDLS and CDR2 YYNGEE. The full variable domain, in which reference TRBV9 and TRBJ2-1 provide the parts outside the CDR3, is DSGVTQTPKHLITATGQRVTLRCSPRSGDLSVYWYQQSLDQGLQFLIQYYNGEERAKGNILERFSAQQFPDLHSELNLSSLELGDSALYFCASSHDRYNEQFFGPGTRLTVL.

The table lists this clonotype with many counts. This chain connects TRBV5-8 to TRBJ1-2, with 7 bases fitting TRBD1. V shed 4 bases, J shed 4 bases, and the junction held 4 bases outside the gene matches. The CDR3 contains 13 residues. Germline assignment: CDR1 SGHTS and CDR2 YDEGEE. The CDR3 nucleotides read TGTGCCAGCAGCCTTAGGGACAGCTATGGCTACACCTTC. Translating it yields CASSLRDSYGYTF.

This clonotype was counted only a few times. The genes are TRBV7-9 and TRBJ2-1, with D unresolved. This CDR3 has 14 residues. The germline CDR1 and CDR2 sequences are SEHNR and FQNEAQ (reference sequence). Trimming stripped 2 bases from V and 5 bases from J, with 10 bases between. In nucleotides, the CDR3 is TGTGCCAGCAGCTTACGTTCCGCAGACAATGAGCAGTTCTTC. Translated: CASSLRSADNEQFF.

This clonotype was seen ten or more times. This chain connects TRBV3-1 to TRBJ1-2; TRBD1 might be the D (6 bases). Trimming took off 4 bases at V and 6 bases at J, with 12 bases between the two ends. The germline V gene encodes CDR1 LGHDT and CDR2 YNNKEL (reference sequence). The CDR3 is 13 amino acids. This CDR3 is CASSPPSGDGYTF. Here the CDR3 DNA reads TGTGCCAGCAGCCCACCGTCAGGGGATGGCTACACCTTC.

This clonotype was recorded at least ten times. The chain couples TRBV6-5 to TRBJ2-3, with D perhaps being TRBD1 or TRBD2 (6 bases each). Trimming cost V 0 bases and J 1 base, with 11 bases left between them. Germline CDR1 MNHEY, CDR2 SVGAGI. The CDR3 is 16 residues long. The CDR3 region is CASSYSSGGRTDTQYF. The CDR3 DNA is TGTGCCAGCAGTTACTCTTCCGGGGGCCGCACAGATACGCAGTATTTT.

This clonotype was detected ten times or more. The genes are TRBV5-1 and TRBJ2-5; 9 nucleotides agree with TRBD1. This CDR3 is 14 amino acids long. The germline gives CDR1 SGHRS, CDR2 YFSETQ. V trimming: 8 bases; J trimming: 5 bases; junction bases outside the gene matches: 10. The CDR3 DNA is TGCGCCAGTACCCGGGACAGGGTGGACGAGACCCAGTACTTC. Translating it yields CASTRDRVDETQYF.

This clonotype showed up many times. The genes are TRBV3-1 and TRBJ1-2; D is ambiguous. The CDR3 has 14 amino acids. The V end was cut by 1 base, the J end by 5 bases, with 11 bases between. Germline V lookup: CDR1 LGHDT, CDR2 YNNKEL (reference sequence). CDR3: CASSQGGLGYGYTF. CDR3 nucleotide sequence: TGTGCCAGCAGCCAAGGCGGACTTGGTTATGGCTACACCTTC.

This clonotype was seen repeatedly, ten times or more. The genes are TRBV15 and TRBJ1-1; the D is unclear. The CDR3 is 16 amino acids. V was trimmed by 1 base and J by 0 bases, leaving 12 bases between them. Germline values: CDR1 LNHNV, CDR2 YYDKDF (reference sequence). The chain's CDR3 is CATSRGPPGMNTEAFF. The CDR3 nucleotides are TGTGCCACCAGCAGAGGCCCCCCCGGGATGAACACTGAAGCTTTCTTT. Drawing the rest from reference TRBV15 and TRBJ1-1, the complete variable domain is DAMVIQNPRYQVTQFGKPVTLSCSQTLNHNVMYWYQQKSSQAPKLLFHYYDKDFNNEADTPDNFQSRRPNTSFCFLDIRSPGLGDTAMYLCATSRGPPGMNTEAFFGQGTRLTVV.

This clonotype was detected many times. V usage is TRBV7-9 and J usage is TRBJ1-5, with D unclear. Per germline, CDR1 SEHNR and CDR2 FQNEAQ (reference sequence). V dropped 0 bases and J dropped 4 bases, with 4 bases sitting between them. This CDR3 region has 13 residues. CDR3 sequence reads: CASSLAINQPQHF. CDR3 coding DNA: TGTGCCAGCAGCTTAGCAATAAATCAGCCCCAGCATTTT.

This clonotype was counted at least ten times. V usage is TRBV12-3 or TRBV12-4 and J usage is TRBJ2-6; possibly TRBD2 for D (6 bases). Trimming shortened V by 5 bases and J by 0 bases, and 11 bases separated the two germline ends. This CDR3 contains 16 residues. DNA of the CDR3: TGTGCCAGCAGTCAAAGCGGGCACTCTGGGGCCAACGTCCTGACTTTC. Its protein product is CASSQSGHSGANVLTF.

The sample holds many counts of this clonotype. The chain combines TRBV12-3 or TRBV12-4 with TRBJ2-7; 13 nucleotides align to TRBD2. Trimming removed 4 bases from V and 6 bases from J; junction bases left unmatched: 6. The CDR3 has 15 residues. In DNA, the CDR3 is TGTGCCAGCAGTTATGGACTAGCGGGAGAGGGCGAGCAGTACTTC. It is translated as CASSYGLAGEGEQYF.

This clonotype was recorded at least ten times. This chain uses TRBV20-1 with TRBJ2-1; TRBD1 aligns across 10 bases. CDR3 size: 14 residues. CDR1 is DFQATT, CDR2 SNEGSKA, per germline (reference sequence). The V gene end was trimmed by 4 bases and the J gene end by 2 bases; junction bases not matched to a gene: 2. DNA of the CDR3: TGCAGTGCTATGGACAGGGGGACCTACAATGAGCAGTTCTTC. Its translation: CSAMDRGTYNEQFF.

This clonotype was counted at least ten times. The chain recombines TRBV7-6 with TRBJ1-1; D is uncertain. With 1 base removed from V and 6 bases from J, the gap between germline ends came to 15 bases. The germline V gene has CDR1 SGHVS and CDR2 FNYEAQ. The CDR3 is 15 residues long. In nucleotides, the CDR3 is TGTGCCAGCAGCTTAGTTAGGTTACCGGGCGCTGAAGCTTTCTTT. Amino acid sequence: CASSLVRLPGAEAFF.

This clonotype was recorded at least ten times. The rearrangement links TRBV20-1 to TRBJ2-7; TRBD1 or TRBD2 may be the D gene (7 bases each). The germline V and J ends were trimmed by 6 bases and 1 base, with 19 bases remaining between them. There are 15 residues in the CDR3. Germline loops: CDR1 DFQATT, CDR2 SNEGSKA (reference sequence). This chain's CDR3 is CSAGGGGGLSYEQYF. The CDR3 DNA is TGCAGTGCGGGAGGGGGCGGGGGATTATCCTACGAGCAGTACTTC.

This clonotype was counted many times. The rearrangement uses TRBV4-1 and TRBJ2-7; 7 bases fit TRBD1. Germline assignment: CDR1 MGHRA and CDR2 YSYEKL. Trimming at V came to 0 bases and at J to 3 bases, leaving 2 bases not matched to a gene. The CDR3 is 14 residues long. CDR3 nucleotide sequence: TGCGCCAGCAGCCAAGAAAGGGGGCTCTACGAGCAGTACTTC. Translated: CASSQERGLYEQYF.

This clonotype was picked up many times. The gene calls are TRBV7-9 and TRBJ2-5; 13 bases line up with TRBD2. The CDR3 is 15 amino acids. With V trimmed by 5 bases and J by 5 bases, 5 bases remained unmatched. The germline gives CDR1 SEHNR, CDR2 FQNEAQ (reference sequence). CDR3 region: CASSITSGGAETQYF. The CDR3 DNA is TGTGCCAGCAGCATAACTAGCGGGGGGGCCGAGACCCAGTACTTC. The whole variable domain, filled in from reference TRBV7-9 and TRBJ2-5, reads DTGVSQNPRHKITKRGQNVTFRCDPISEHNRLYWYRQTLGQGPEFLTYFQNEAQLEKSRLLSDRFSAERPKGSFSTLEIQRTEQGDSAMYLCASSITSGGAETQYFGPGTRLLVL.

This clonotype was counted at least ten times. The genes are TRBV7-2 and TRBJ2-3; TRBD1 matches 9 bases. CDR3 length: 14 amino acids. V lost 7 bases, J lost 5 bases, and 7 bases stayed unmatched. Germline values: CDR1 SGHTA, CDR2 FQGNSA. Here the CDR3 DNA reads TGTGCCAGCAACCCAGACAGGGGGTTAGATACGCAGTATTTT. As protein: CASNPDRGLDTQYF.

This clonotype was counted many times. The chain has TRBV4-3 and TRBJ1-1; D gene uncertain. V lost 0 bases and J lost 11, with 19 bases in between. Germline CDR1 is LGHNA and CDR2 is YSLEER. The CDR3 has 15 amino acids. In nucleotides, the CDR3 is TGCGCCAGCAGCCAAGACTTAGAGGAGCCCGCTTGGGCTTTCTTT. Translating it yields CASSQDLEEPAWAFF.

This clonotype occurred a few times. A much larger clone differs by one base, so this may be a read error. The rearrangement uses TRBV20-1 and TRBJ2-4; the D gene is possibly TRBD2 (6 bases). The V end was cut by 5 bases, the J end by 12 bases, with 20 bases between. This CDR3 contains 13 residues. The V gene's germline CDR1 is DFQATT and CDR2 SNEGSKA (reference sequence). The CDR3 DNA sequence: TGCAGTGCTTGCGGAGCGGGTGGGGTCAGTCAGTACTTC. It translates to CSACGAGGVSQYF.

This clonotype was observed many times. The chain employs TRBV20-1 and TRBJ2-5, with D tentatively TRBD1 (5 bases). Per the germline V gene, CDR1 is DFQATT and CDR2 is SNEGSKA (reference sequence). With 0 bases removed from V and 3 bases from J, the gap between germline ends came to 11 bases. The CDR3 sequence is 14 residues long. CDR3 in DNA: TGCAGTGCTAGAGAAAAGGGGTGGGAAGAGACCCAGTACTTC. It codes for CSAREKGWEETQYF.